This TCR beta chain was captured in a study of human T cells and chemical hapten exposure (dated by TCRdb to the early 2020s). Broadly, across the study: Libraries were pooled for sequencing, and per-sample TCR yields varied mainly because of small differences in library volumes within the pool. This study followed changes in the peripheral blood TCR repertoire in vivo during primary and secondary sensitization of alopecia patients to the hapten diphenylcyclopropenone (DPC). Overall results and qualifications from the work: After repeated subsampling, the strength of the expansion versus patch-test correlation and the threshold at which it became significant changed. DPC sensitization did not change how many TCRs were above 1 in 1000 frequency, and no evidence was found of alterations in global repertoire structure.

This clonotype has at least ten counts. This receptor's antigen is unknown. Nothing much larger sits one base from this clone, and base qualities are not available. V and J lose 1 base and 0 bases, and a span of 10 bases separates them. The CDR3 starts with the cysteine, ends with the phenylalanine, and has 16 residues. Kept here is only the CDR3 DNA, which spans 48 bases and is read in frame from base 1. Total RNA was isolated from unfractionated whole blood collected in Tempus Blood RNA tubes. As TCR sequencing controls, 4 or 5 healthy volunteers were used, with blood taken at day 0, 2 weeks and 6 weeks. Library preparation attached unique molecular identifiers to individual cDNA molecules for quantitative, reproducible TCR counting. Each blood RNA sample was used to sequence both TCR alpha and TCR beta chains. In the source study's methods: Samples had a median of approximately 96,000 TCRs, with a range from 23,224 to 690,600. V, J and CDR3 annotation of the TCR reads was carried out using the Decombinator software suite. Every sample was subsampled to the same number of TCRs (28,000) for the PS versus PT1 abundance plots. Expanded TCRs were defined as absent before sensitization and observed at least eight times at the 2-week time point. The public reads were reanalyzed by TCRdb: fastp trimming at Q25, MiXCR alignment, in-frame beta chains only. One record per CDR3 amino acid sequence lists the most common genes and DNA. These V and J calls derive from TCRdb rather than the authors' analysis. The sample table contains about 120,000 distinct CDR3 sequences; only one count was recorded for over 7% of them. The biggest ten clones account for about 1.4% of the sample.

The receptor's source is a human donor in good health. Some clones in this sample may be carry-over from other donors' samples. Donor details come from another sample of the same person, matched by shared clones. The specimen was whole blood. The rearranged segments are TRBV12-3 or TRBV12-4 and TRBJ1-5; the D gene is perhaps TRBD1, from 5 matching bases. In nucleotide form, the sequence is TGTGCCAGCAGTTTAGGGGACGTTTATAGCAATCAGCCCCAGCATTTT. This translates into CASSLGDVYSNQPQHF.